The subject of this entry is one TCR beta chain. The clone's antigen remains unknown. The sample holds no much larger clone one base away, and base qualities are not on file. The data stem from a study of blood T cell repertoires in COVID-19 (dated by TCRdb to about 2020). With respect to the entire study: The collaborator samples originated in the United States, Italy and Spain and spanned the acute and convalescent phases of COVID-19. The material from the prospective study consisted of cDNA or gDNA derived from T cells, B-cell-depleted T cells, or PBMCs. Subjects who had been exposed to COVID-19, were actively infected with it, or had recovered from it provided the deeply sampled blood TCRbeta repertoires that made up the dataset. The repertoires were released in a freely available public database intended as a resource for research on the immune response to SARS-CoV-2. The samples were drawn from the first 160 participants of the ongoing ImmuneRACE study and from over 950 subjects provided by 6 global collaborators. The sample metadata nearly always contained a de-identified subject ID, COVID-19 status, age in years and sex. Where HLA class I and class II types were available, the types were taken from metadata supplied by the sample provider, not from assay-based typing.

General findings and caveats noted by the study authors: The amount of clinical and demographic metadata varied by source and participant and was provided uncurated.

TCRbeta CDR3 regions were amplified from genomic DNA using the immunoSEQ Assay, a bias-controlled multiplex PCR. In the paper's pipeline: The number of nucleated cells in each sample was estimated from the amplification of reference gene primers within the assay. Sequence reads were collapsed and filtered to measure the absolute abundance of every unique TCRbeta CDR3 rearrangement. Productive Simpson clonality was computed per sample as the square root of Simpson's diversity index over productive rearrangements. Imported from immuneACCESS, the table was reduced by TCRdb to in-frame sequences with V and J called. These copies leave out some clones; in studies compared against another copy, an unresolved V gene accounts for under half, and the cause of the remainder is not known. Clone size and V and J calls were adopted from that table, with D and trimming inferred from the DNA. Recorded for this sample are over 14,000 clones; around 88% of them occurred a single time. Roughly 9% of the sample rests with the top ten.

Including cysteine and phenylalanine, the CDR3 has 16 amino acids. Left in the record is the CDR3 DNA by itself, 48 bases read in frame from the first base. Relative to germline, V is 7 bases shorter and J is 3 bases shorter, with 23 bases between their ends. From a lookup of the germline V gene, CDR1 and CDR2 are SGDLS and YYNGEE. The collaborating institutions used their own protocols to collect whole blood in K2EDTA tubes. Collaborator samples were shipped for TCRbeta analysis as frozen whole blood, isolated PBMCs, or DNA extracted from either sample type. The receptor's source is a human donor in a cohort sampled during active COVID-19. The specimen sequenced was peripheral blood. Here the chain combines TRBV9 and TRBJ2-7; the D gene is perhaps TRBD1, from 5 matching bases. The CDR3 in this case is CASADPITGTDYEQYF. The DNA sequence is TGTGCCAGCGCCGACCCTATCACAGGTACTGACTACGAGCAGTACTTC.